This T cell receptor beta chain was recovered during a study of Graves' ophthalmopathy and Graves' hyperthyroidism. Scientists amplified the TCR beta CDR3 regions from RNA transcripts. HTBI primers served in a first-round RT-PCR, which a second-round multiplex PCR followed. A single record per CDR3 protein comes from TCRdb applying MiXCR to the multiplex PCR reads. The data contain around 1,000,000 distinct CDR3 sequences, about two fifths of them singletons. This clonotype was seen more than once but under ten times. Germline CDR1 SGHRS, CDR2 YFSETQ. The V end lost 4 bases, the J end lost 10 bases, and 24 bases lay between the germline ends. The CDR3 extends over 15 amino acids.

The V call is TRBV5-1, the J call TRBJ2-7; D tentatively reads TRBD1 or TRBD2 (5 bases each). The specimen sequenced was peripheral blood or thyroid tissue (not recorded which). This sequence was found in an adult man with Graves' hyperthyroidism. The CDR3 coding sequence is TGCGCCAGCAGCGGTGAACCCGGGACGGTTTTCCACCAGTACTTC. As protein: CASSGEPGTVFHQYF.